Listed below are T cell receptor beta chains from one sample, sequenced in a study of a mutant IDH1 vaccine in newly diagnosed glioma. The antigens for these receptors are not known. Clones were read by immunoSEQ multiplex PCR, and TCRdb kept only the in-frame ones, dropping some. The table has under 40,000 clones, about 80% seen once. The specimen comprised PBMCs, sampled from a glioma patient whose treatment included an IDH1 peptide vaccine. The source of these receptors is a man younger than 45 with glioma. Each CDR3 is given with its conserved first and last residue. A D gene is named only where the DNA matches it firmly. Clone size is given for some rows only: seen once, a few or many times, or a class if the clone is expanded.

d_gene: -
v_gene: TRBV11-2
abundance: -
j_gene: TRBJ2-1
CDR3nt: TGTGCCAGCAGTTTGGCCGAAGGGGAGCAGTTCTTC
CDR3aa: CASSLAEGEQFF

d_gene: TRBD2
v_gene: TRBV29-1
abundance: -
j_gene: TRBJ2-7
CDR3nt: TGCAGCGTCCCTGGGACTAGCGCAAACGAGCAGTACTTC
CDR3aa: CSVPGTSANEQYF

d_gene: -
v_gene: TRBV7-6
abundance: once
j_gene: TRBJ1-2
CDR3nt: TGTGCCAGCAGCTCTACACGGCGGGACTACACCTTC
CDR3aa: CASSSTRRDYTF

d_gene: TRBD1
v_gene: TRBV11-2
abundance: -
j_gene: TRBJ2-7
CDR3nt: TGTGCCAGCAGCTCCCGACAGGGGCGGGACGAGCAGTACTTC
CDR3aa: CASSSRQGRDEQYF

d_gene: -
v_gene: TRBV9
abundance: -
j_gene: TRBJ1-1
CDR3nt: TGTGCCAGCAGCGTACAACAGGGACTGGAAGCTTTCTTT
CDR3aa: CASSVQQGLEAFF

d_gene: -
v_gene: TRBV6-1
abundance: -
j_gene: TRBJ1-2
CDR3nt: TGTGCCAGCAGTATCATTTGGGATGCTAACTATGGCTACACCTTC
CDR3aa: CASSIIWDANYGYTF

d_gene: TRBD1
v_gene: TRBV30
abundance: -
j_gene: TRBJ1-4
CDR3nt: TGTGTCTGGAGTCCACCAACGGGACAGGGGGGTGAAAAACTGTTTTTT
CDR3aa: CVWSPPTGQGGEKLFF

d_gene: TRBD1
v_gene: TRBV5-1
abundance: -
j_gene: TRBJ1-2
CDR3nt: TGCGCCAGCAGCGCCGGGACAGGAGGGTTTGGCTACACCTTC
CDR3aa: CASSAGTGGFGYTF

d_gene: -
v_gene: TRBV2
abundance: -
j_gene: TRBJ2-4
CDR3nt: TGTGCCAGCAGTGAATATGTTCCCGGGAAAAACATTCAGTACTTC
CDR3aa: CASSEYVPGKNIQYF

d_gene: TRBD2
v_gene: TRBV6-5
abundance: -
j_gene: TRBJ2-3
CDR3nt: TGTGCCAGCAGTTACGGAGTAGCGGGAACCACAGATACGCAGTATTTT
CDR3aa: CASSYGVAGTTDTQYF

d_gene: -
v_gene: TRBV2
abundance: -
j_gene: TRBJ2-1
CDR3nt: TGTGCCAGCAGTGAGGACTCGAGCTCCTACAATGAGCAGTTCTTC
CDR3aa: CASSEDSSSYNEQFF

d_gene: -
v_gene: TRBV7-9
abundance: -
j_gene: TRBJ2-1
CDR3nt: TGTGCCAGCAACCCACCGGGGGCTGACTACAATGAGCAGTTCTTC
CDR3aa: CASNPPGADYNEQFF

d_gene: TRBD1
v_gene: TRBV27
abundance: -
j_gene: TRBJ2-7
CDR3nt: TGTGCCAGCAGTGGATTGGGACAGGGGTTCTCCTACGAGCAGTACTTC
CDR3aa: CASSGLGQGFSYEQYF

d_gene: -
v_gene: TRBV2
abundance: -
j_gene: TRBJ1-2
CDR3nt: TGTGCCAGCTCCTCTACGGCAGGAGGCTACACCTTC
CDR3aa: CASSSTAGGYTF

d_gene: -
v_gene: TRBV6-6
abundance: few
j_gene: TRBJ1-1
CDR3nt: TGTGCCAGCAGTTACTCGCTACGGCTATCAAACACTGAAGCTTTCTTT
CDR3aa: CASSYSLRLSNTEAFF

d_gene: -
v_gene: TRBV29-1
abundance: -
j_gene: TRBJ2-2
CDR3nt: TGCAGCGTTGTTAAACAGGCAGGCGGGGAGCTGTTTTTT
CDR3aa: CSVVKQAGGELFF

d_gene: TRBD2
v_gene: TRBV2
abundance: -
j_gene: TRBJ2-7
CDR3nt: TGTGCCAGCAGGGTCACTAGCGTGATCTCCTACGAGCAGTACTTC
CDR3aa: CASRVTSVISYEQYF

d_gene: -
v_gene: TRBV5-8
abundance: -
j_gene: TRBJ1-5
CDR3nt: TGTGCCAGCAGCTTGCGAGGCCAGCCCCAGCATTTT
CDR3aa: CASSLRGQPQHF

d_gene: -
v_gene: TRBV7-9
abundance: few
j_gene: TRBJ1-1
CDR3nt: TGTGCCAGCAGCCGCATGAACACTGAAGCTTTCTTT
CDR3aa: CASSRMNTEAFF

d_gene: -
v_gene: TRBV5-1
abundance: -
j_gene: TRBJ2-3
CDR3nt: TGCGCCAGCTATTCGGGGCCCACGCTCACAGATACGCAGTATTTT
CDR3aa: CASYSGPTLTDTQYF

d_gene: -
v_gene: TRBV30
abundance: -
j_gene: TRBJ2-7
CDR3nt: TGTGCCTGGAGTGGGTACAGCAGCTCCTACGAGCAGTACTTC
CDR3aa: CAWSGYSSSYEQYF

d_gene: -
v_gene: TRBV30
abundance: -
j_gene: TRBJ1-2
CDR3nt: TGTGCCTGGAGTGTAAGGGCAGCCCAGCCCGGTGGCTACACCTTC
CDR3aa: CAWSVRAAQPGGYTF

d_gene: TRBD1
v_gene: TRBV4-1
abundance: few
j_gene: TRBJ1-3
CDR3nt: TGCGCCAGCAGCCAAGCGGACAGGTCCTCTGGAAACACCATATATTTT
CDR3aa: CASSQADRSSGNTIYF

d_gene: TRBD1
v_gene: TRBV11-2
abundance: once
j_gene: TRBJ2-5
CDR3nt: TGTGCCAGCAGCTTAGAAGGGACAGGTATAGACTTC
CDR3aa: CASSLEGTGIDF